This T cell receptor beta chain is from a study of control samples from healthy donors and cancer patients. Generated by immunoSEQ multiplex PCR, the TCRdb table keeps only in-frame clones and is missing some. The repertoire includes 350,000 to 450,000 clones, 80% to 95% of them detected once, and over 5.5% sits in the top ten. Germline CDR1 reads LGHNA; CDR2 reads YNFKEQ. Trimming took 1 base from V and 0 from J, leaving 11 bases between them. The CDR3 is made up of 16 amino acids. Sequenced: PBMCs. This clonotype was sampled from a middle-aged man with head and neck cancer. This chain uses TRBV4-2 with TRBJ2-3; D might be TRBD2 (7 bases). The CDR3 reads CASSQVAGASTDTQYF. The CDR3, as DNA: TGTGCCAGCAGCCAAGTTGCGGGGGCGAGCACAGATACGCAGTATTTT.